A selection of T cell receptor beta chains follows, all from one sample in a study of technical replicates of blood from several donors. Produced via immunoSEQ multiplex PCR; TCRdb's table is partial and in-frame only. The table records roughly 50,000 clones, roughly 95% of them present only once. Sequencing was done on a sample of PBMCs. These receptors were collected from a human donor in good health. Some clones in this sample may be carry-over from other donors' samples. The CDR3 runs from the conserved cysteine through the conserved F or W. D genes are given only for firm matches. The size entry is marked missing in some rows and otherwise reads once, few, many or a size class.

-	TRBJ1-4	TRBV10-3	-	CAISEQEGVKLFF	TGTGCCATCAGTGAACAGGAGGGAGTAAAACTGTTTTTT
once	TRBJ2-3	TRBV19	TRBD2	CASSIYMTSGSLTDTQYF	TGTGCCAGTAGTATTTATATGACTAGCGGGAGTTTAACAGATACGCAGTATTTT
-	TRBJ1-2	TRBV5-4	TRBD1	CAHARDRGSGYTF	TGTGCCCACGCCCGGGACAGGGGTTCTGGCTACACCTTC
-	TRBJ1-1	TRBV30	-	CAGTVNTEAFF	TGTGCCGGAACAGTGAACACTGAAGCTTTCTTT
-	TRBJ1-1	TRBV29-1	-	CSVAQGNTEAFF	TGCAGCGTCGCCCAGGGGAACACTGAAGCTTTCTTT
-	TRBJ2-3	TRBV15	TRBD1	CATSRGRGQADTQYF	TGTGCCACCAGCAGAGGCAGGGGGCAAGCAGATACGCAGTATTTT
-	TRBJ1-6	TRBV5-6	TRBD1	CASSWDRGNSPLHF	TGTGCCAGCAGCTGGGACAGGGGAAATTCACCCCTCCACTTT
-	TRBJ2-1	TRBV7-6	-	CASSLAKGGIGEQFF	TGTGCCAGCAGCTTAGCTAAGGGCGGGATAGGTGAGCAGTTCTTC
-	TRBJ2-3	TRBV10-3	TRBD2	CAISPRTSGTGTDTQYF	TGTGCCATCAGTCCCAGGACTAGCGGAACCGGGACAGATACGCAGTATTTT
-	TRBJ2-4	TRBV4-1	-	CASSQGGLSANIQYF	TGCGCCAGCAGCCAAGGGGGACTCTCGGCGAACATTCAGTACTTC
-	TRBJ2-7	TRBV6-5	TRBD1	CASSYSGTGPYEQYF	TGTGCCAGCAGTTACTCGGGGACAGGGCCCTACGAGCAGTACTTC
-	TRBJ1-6	TRBV30	-	CAWSGGNSRSPLHF	TGTGCCTGGAGTGGAGGGAACAGTAGATCACCCCTCCACTTT
-	TRBJ2-1	TRBV29-1	-	CSVESGRNEQFF	TGCAGCGTTGAATCCGGTAGAAATGAGCAGTTCTTC
-	TRBJ1-2	TRBV7-9	-	CASALGSTATGYTF	TGTGCCAGCGCCTTGGGATCGACAGCAACTGGCTACACCTTC
-	TRBJ1-1	TRBV5-1	TRBD1	CASMRTGPNTEAFF	TGCGCCAGCATGCGGACAGGGCCGAACACTGAAGCTTTCTTT
-	TRBJ1-6	TRBV7-2	-	CASRTTHSPLHF	TGTGCCAGCAGAACTACCCATTCACCCCTCCACTTT
-	TRBJ1-3	TRBV2	TRBD1	CASSRGTGAGNTIYF	TGTGCCAGCAGTCGAGGGACAGGGGCTGGAAACACCATATATTTT
-	TRBJ2-7	TRBV7-2	-	CASSSRFTSEQYF	TGTGCCAGCAGCTCCCGGTTTACGAGCGAGCAGTACTTC
-	TRBJ2-2	TRBV15	TRBD1	CATRQGVDTGELFF	TGTGCCACTCGACAGGGGGTGGACACCGGGGAGCTGTTTTTT
-	TRBJ1-2	TRBV25-1	TRBD1	CASSERGQTANYGYTF	TGTGCCAGCAGTGAAAGGGGGCAGACAGCTAACTATGGCTACACCTTC
-	TRBJ2-3	TRBV6-4	TRBD2	CASSDSGRATDTQYF	TGTGCCAGCAGTGACTCCGGGAGGGCCACAGATACGCAGTATTTT
once	TRBJ2-7	TRBV28	-	CASSFYYEQYF	TGTGCCAGCAGTTTTTACTACGAGCAGTACTTC
-	TRBJ2-2	TRBV5-6	TRBD1	CASSIGDRVNTGELFF	TGTGCCAGCAGCATAGGGGACAGGGTCAACACCGGGGAGCTGTTTTTT
-	TRBJ2-1	TRBV9	TRBD1	CASSVELGGLEQFF	TGTGCCAGCAGCGTAGAGCTAGGGGGCCTTGAGCAGTTCTTC
-	TRBJ2-5	TRBV5-1	TRBD1	CASGPGQGGETQYF	TGCGCCAGCGGGCCGGGACAGGGAGGCGAGACCCAGTACTTC
-	TRBJ2-3	TRBV2	TRBD2	CASSEGGAADTQYF	TGTGCCAGCAGTGAGGGAGGGGCCGCAGATACGCAGTATTTT
once	TRBJ1-1	TRBV5-1	TRBD1	CASSPRTGRGTEAFF	TGCGCCAGCAGCCCCCGGACAGGGCGGGGGACTGAAGCTTTCTTT
once	TRBJ2-7	TRBV6-5	-	CASSQALSYEQYF	TGTGCCAGCAGTCAAGCTCTATCCTACGAGCAGTACTTC
once	TRBJ2-4	TRBV4-3	TRBD2	CASSQGFSGGRGIQYF	TGCGCCAGCAGCCAAGGGTTTAGCGGGGGGAGGGGCATTCAGTACTTC
-	TRBJ2-5	TRBV19	-	CASSALLALYQETQYF	TGTGCCAGTAGTGCCCTACTAGCCTTGTACCAAGAGACCCAGTACTTC
-	TRBJ2-3	TRBV4-1	-	CASSQDPRAQDTQYF	TGCGCCAGCAGCCAAGATCCCAGGGCCCAAGATACGCAGTATTTT
-	TRBJ2-3	TRBV15	TRBD2	CATTQGSGDTDTQYF	TGTGCCACCACCCAGGGTAGCGGGGACACAGATACGCAGTATTTT
-	TRBJ1-1	TRBV4-3	-	CASSQDLSRDTEAFF	TGCGCCAGCAGCCAAGATCTGTCCAGGGACACTGAAGCTTTCTTT
-	TRBJ2-5	TRBV27	-	CASRARLGETQYF	TGTGCCAGCAGGGCTCGACTCGGAGAGACCCAGTACTTC
-	TRBJ1-6	TRBV6-1	TRBD1	CASSDPGRGLSPLHF	TGTGCCAGCAGTGACCCGGGCAGGGGGCTTTCACCCCTCCACTTT
-	TRBJ1-2	TRBV6-6	-	CASSSTNPYGYTF	TGTGCCAGCAGTTCGACAAACCCTTATGGCTACACCTTC
-	TRBJ2-7	TRBV11-2	TRBD2	CASSPRLAGVGEQYF	TGTGCCAGCAGCCCCCGACTAGCGGGAGTGGGAGAGCAGTACTTC
-	TRBJ1-2	TRBV5-6	TRBD1	CASSLQGAPNGYTF	TGTGCCAGCAGTTTACAGGGGGCGCCTAATGGCTACACCTTC
-	TRBJ1-1	TRBV5-4	-	CASSLGPNTEAFF	TGTGCCAGCAGCTTGGGGCCGAACACTGAAGCTTTCTTT
-	TRBJ2-5	TRBV23-1	-	CASSTHSSQETQYF	TGCGCCAGCAGTACTCACTCGTCCCAAGAGACCCAGTACTTC
few	TRBJ2-7	TRBV5-1	-	CASSPIEGTYEQYF	TGCGCCAGCAGCCCGATTGAGGGCACCTACGAGCAGTACTTC
-	TRBJ2-3	TRBV11-2	TRBD1	CASSFGTGPTDTQYF	TGTGCCAGCAGCTTCGGGACAGGACCCACAGATACGCAGTATTTT